This is a list of T cell receptor beta chains from one sample in a study of long-term antiretroviral therapy in people with HIV. Clones were read by immunoSEQ multiplex PCR, and TCRdb kept only the in-frame ones, dropping some. The sample has tens of thousands of clones, roughly 89% seen once. The specimen comprised unsorted PBMCs, sampled 1.8 years after starting antiretroviral therapy. The receptor set was obtained from a woman between 18 and 29 years old with HIV. The CDR3 runs from the conserved cysteine through the conserved F or W. D genes are given only for firm matches. The listing skips clone size in some rows; elsewhere it reads once, few, many or a size class.

CDR3 DNA: TGTGCCAGCAGCCCTAGGACTAGTTTACACACAGACAATGAGCAGTTCTTC
CDR3 protein: CASSPRTSLHTDNEQFF
V gene: TRBV5-4
D gene: TRBD2
J gene: TRBJ2-1
clone size: NA

CDR3 DNA: TGTGCCAGCAGTGGCCCTCCAAAGAGGGAGCAGTACTTC
CDR3 protein: CASSGPPKREQYF
V gene: TRBV28
D gene: NA
J gene: TRBJ2-7
clone size: NA

CDR3 DNA: TGTGCCAGCAGCTTAGACTCCGGGAGCTACGAGCAGTACTTC
CDR3 protein: CASSLDSGSYEQYF
V gene: TRBV7-9
D gene: NA
J gene: TRBJ2-7
clone size: NA

CDR3 DNA: TGTGCCAGCAGCGTAGAGGGAAGTCCCGGGACTAGCGGGAGTTGGAACGAGCAGTACTTC
CDR3 protein: CASSVEGSPGTSGSWNEQYF
V gene: TRBV9
D gene: TRBD2
J gene: TRBJ2-7
clone size: NA

CDR3 DNA: TGTGCCAGCAGTTTATCAGGGTGGGGGGATCAGCCCCAGCATTTT
CDR3 protein: CASSLSGWGDQPQHF
V gene: TRBV27
D gene: NA
J gene: TRBJ1-5
clone size: NA

CDR3 DNA: TGCGCCAGCAGCCAAGATCTAACAGGGAACTATGGCTACACCTTC
CDR3 protein: CASSQDLTGNYGYTF
V gene: TRBV4-3
D gene: NA
J gene: TRBJ1-2
clone size: medium-sized

CDR3 DNA: TGCGCCAGCAGCCACTATGACTCACCCACCGGGGAGCTGTTTTTT
CDR3 protein: CASSHYDSPTGELFF
V gene: TRBV4-1
D gene: NA
J gene: TRBJ2-2
clone size: NA

CDR3 DNA: TGTGCCAGCTCACCTCTCGCGGGGGCGGCGACTAAAGCCAAAAACATTCAGTACTTC
CDR3 protein: CASSPLAGAATKAKNIQYF
V gene: TRBV18
D gene: NA
J gene: TRBJ2-4
clone size: NA

CDR3 DNA: TGCAGCGTTGCTCCGGGACAGGGCCAGGAGACCCAGTACTTC
CDR3 protein: CSVAPGQGQETQYF
V gene: TRBV29-1
D gene: TRBD1
J gene: TRBJ2-5
clone size: NA

CDR3 DNA: TGTGCCAGCAGTTTTGTGGACAGTCCCCGCAATGAGCAGTTCTTC
CDR3 protein: CASSFVDSPRNEQFF
V gene: TRBV9
D gene: NA
J gene: TRBJ2-1
clone size: NA

CDR3 DNA: TGTGCCACTGCATCACAGGGGGTGGGTAGCAATCAGCCCCAGCATTTT
CDR3 protein: CATASQGVGSNQPQHF
V gene: TRBV28
D gene: TRBD1
J gene: TRBJ1-5
clone size: NA

CDR3 DNA: TGTGCCAGTAGTATTAGCGGGAGTTCTACCTACGAGCAGTACTTC
CDR3 protein: CASSISGSSTYEQYF
V gene: TRBV19
D gene: TRBD2
J gene: TRBJ2-7
clone size: NA

CDR3 DNA: TGTGCCAGCAGCCTCGGACAGGATAACTACGAGCAGTACTTC
CDR3 protein: CASSLGQDNYEQYF
V gene: TRBV7-9
D gene: TRBD1
J gene: TRBJ2-7
clone size: few

CDR3 DNA: TGTGCCAGCAGCTCACAGATCGGGACAGACAGCGAGCAGTACTTC
CDR3 protein: CASSSQIGTDSEQYF
V gene: TRBV7-2
D gene: TRBD1
J gene: TRBJ2-7
clone size: few

CDR3 DNA: TGTGCCAGCCAGGGTATATGGGGGACGGGTGACGATGGCTACACCTTC
CDR3 protein: CASQGIWGTGDDGYTF
V gene: TRBV25-1
D gene: NA
J gene: TRBJ1-2
clone size: once

CDR3 DNA: TGTGCCAGCAGTGAGACGCTATTCTACGAGCAGTACTTC
CDR3 protein: CASSETLFYEQYF
V gene: TRBV2
D gene: NA
J gene: TRBJ2-7
clone size: NA

CDR3 DNA: TGTGCCAGCAGCGGGGCCCTTAACTATGGCTACACCTTC
CDR3 protein: CASSGALNYGYTF
V gene: TRBV14
D gene: NA
J gene: TRBJ1-2
clone size: NA

CDR3 DNA: TGCGCCAGCAGCTTCCGGAATACCTACGAGCAGTACTTC
CDR3 protein: CASSFRNTYEQYF
V gene: TRBV5-1
D gene: NA
J gene: TRBJ2-7
clone size: NA

CDR3 DNA: TGTGCCAGCGGGTTATGGCCACTACGAAATGAGCAGTTCTTC
CDR3 protein: CASGLWPLRNEQFF
V gene: TRBV9
D gene: NA
J gene: TRBJ2-1
clone size: NA

CDR3 DNA: TGTGCCAGCAGCCAAGATCGCGTACGGCCCGTGTTGATCTTC
CDR3 protein: CASSQDRVRPVLIF
V gene: TRBV14
D gene: NA
J gene: TRBJ2-1
clone size: NA

CDR3 DNA: TGTGCCAGCAGCTTCGTTGGGGAAATAAAGACCCAGTACTTC
CDR3 protein: CASSFVGEIKTQYF
V gene: TRBV7-2
D gene: NA
J gene: TRBJ2-5
clone size: NA

CDR3 DNA: TGTGCCAGCAGCTTAGATCTAGGGGGCCCCCTCTCCTACGAGCAGTACTTC
CDR3 protein: CASSLDLGGPLSYEQYF
V gene: TRBV11-2
D gene: TRBD1
J gene: TRBJ2-7
clone size: NA

CDR3 DNA: TGTGCCAGCAGCGTTAGTACTAGTGTTATCACCGGGGAGCTGTTTTTT
CDR3 protein: CASSVSTSVITGELFF
V gene: TRBV9
D gene: NA
J gene: TRBJ2-2
clone size: NA

CDR3 DNA: TGCGCCAGCAGTGACGCTGGAGCGGGAGGGCCTGGAGTCGGGCAGTTCTTC
CDR3 protein: CASSDAGAGGPGVGQFF
V gene: TRBV10-1
D gene: TRBD2
J gene: TRBJ2-1
clone size: NA

CDR3 DNA: TGTGCCAGCAGTTACTCTTCGGACAGGGCGGCAGATACGCAGTATTTT
CDR3 protein: CASSYSSDRAADTQYF
V gene: TRBV6-5
D gene: TRBD1
J gene: TRBJ2-3
clone size: NA

CDR3 DNA: TGTGCCAGTAGACCGGGACTAGCGGGAGGAATAGGCACCGGGGAGCTGTTTTTT
CDR3 protein: CASRPGLAGGIGTGELFF
V gene: TRBV19
D gene: TRBD2
J gene: TRBJ2-2
clone size: NA

CDR3 DNA: TGTGCCAGCAGCCGGGACAGGGGGAACATTCAGTACTTC
CDR3 protein: CASSRDRGNIQYF
V gene: TRBV6-1
D gene: TRBD1
J gene: TRBJ2-4
clone size: once

CDR3 DNA: TGTGCCAGCAGCCCCGGCTTTCTTCAGCCCCAGCATTTT
CDR3 protein: CASSPGFLQPQHF
V gene: TRBV28
D gene: NA
J gene: TRBJ1-5
clone size: NA

CDR3 DNA: TGCGCCAGCAGTCAATCGAGGGAGGGAGGGACTTTCTTT
CDR3 protein: CASSQSREGGTFF
V gene: TRBV23-1
D gene: NA
J gene: TRBJ1-1
clone size: NA

CDR3 DNA: TGTGCCATCAGTGAGTTAGATCTACGTGATGGCTACACCTTC
CDR3 protein: CAISELDLRDGYTF
V gene: TRBV10-3
D gene: NA
J gene: TRBJ1-2
clone size: NA

CDR3 DNA: TGTGCCAGCAGCAGGAGGGGGATAGAGGAAGGCTACACCTTC
CDR3 protein: CASSRRGIEEGYTF
V gene: TRBV27
D gene: NA
J gene: TRBJ1-2
clone size: NA

CDR3 DNA: TGTGCCAGCAGTTACTCTCCGGGTGCCTACGAGCAGTACTTC
CDR3 protein: CASSYSPGAYEQYF
V gene: TRBV6-5
D gene: NA
J gene: TRBJ2-7
clone size: NA

CDR3 DNA: TGTGCCAGCAGCGTAGATCCGGGGAGCTCCTACGAGCAGTACTTC
CDR3 protein: CASSVDPGSSYEQYF
V gene: TRBV9
D gene: NA
J gene: TRBJ2-7
clone size: NA

CDR3 DNA: TGTGCCAGCAGCTTAGGTCGGATTCAGCCCCAGCATTTT
CDR3 protein: CASSLGRIQPQHF
V gene: TRBV7-8
D gene: NA
J gene: TRBJ1-5
clone size: once

CDR3 DNA: TGTGCCACCAGCAGCCACGGGGGCATCGCGCGCGATACGCAGTATTTT
CDR3 protein: CATSSHGGIARDTQYF
V gene: TRBV15
D gene: NA
J gene: TRBJ2-3
clone size: NA

CDR3 DNA: TGTGCCAGCTGGGGTACCCCTCAAATAGGGATTTTATACGAGCAGTACTTC
CDR3 protein: CASWGTPQIGILYEQYF
V gene: TRBV28
D gene: NA
J gene: TRBJ2-7
clone size: once

CDR3 DNA: TGCAGCGTTGCAGGGGGGCGTTATGAGCAGTACTTC
CDR3 protein: CSVAGGRYEQYF
V gene: TRBV29-1
D gene: NA
J gene: TRBJ2-7
clone size: NA

CDR3 DNA: TGTGCCAGCAGACAACTCCGAGGGACGAGTGAGCAGTACTTC
CDR3 protein: CASRQLRGTSEQYF
V gene: TRBV11-2
D gene: NA
J gene: TRBJ2-7
clone size: NA

CDR3 DNA: TGTGCTAGCAGCTTAGGTCGGGCGACTGAGCAGTTCTTC
CDR3 protein: CASSLGRATEQFF
V gene: TRBV7-7
D gene: NA
J gene: TRBJ2-1
clone size: NA

CDR3 DNA: TGTGCCAGCAGTTTGGCGGGCAACTTCAATGAGCAGTTCTTC
CDR3 protein: CASSLAGNFNEQFF
V gene: TRBV7-9
D gene: NA
J gene: TRBJ2-1
clone size: NA

CDR3 DNA: TGTGCCAGCAGCACCCCCAGGGAAAAACTGTTTTTT
CDR3 protein: CASSTPREKLFF
V gene: TRBV5-5
D gene: NA
J gene: TRBJ1-4
clone size: NA

CDR3 DNA: TGTGCCAGTAGGGACAGGGGGCGAGGCTATGGCTACACCTTC
CDR3 protein: CASRDRGRGYGYTF
V gene: TRBV19
D gene: TRBD1
J gene: TRBJ1-2
clone size: NA

CDR3 DNA: TGTGCCAGCAGCTCCCGGGACAGGGCGCCGCCCGGGGCCAACGTCCTGACTTTC
CDR3 protein: CASSSRDRAPPGANVLTF
V gene: TRBV7-8
D gene: TRBD1
J gene: TRBJ2-6
clone size: NA

CDR3 DNA: TGTGCCAGCAGTTCCCGGGACAGAGCCTACGAGCAGTACTTC
CDR3 protein: CASSSRDRAYEQYF
V gene: TRBV11-3
D gene: TRBD1
J gene: TRBJ2-7
clone size: NA

CDR3 DNA: TGTGCCAGCAGCTCACACGTAGGGATCACCGGGGAGCTGTTTTTT
CDR3 protein: CASSSHVGITGELFF
V gene: TRBV7-2
D gene: NA
J gene: TRBJ2-2
clone size: NA

CDR3 DNA: TGCGCCAGCAGCCAAGATGAGGTGACAGACTACTATGGCTACACCTTC
CDR3 protein: CASSQDEVTDYYGYTF
V gene: TRBV4-3
D gene: NA
J gene: TRBJ1-2
clone size: NA

CDR3 DNA: TGTGCCAGCAACTTCAGGGGTCAGCCCCAGCATTTT
CDR3 protein: CASNFRGQPQHF
V gene: TRBV7-2
D gene: NA
J gene: TRBJ1-5
clone size: NA

CDR3 DNA: TGTGCCAGCAGTCCTCGAGCGGGAGGTGGTGAGCAGTACTTC
CDR3 protein: CASSPRAGGGEQYF
V gene: TRBV27
D gene: TRBD2
J gene: TRBJ2-7
clone size: NA

CDR3 DNA: TGTGCCAGCAGCCCTCGACAGGGGATGGAGACCCAGTACTTC
CDR3 protein: CASSPRQGMETQYF
V gene: TRBV11-3
D gene: TRBD1
J gene: TRBJ2-5
clone size: NA

CDR3 DNA: TGTGCCAGCAGTTTGGCGACGGGCGGACGCTCTGGGGCCAACGTCCTGACTTTC
CDR3 protein: CASSLATGGRSGANVLTF
V gene: TRBV28
D gene: NA
J gene: TRBJ2-6
clone size: NA

CDR3 DNA: TGTGCCAGCAGCTTAGGTCCGGCCTCTGGAAACACCATATATTTT
CDR3 protein: CASSLGPASGNTIYF
V gene: TRBV11-2
D gene: NA
J gene: TRBJ1-3
clone size: NA

CDR3 DNA: TGTGCCAGCAGCCCTCTAGCGGGCTTACAAGAGACCCAGTACTTC
CDR3 protein: CASSPLAGLQETQYF
V gene: TRBV11-2
D gene: TRBD2
J gene: TRBJ2-5
clone size: NA

CDR3 DNA: TGCGCCAGCAGCCAAGAGATAGGACTACGCTATGGCTACACCTTC
CDR3 protein: CASSQEIGLRYGYTF
V gene: TRBV4-1
D gene: NA
J gene: TRBJ1-2
clone size: NA